What follows is one T cell receptor beta chain and its context. Antigen: not known. This sample is drawn from a study of shared clonotypes between healthy human individuals. Regarding the study as a whole: Incomplete sequencing of sorted subsets was indicated by rarefaction despite large depth.

Genomic DNA (from each subset) was split evenly across several immunoSEQ plates. The method was immunoSEQ multiplex PCR; TCRdb's version includes in-frame clones alone and lacks a portion of them. In the table there are 600,000 to 750,000 clones, roughly two thirds of which are singletons. The donors were adults (healthy and HIV-negative) with no recent acute infections or vaccinations. A CD45RA-negative memory subset and a CD45RA+ naive subset were separated from the CD4+ cells. Unmatched junction bases numbered 9, after V lost 6 bases and J lost 4 bases. This CDR3 is built from 15 residues. The germline V gene has CDR1 LGHNA and CDR2 YNFKEQ.

Input material: memory CD4+ T cells sorted from blood. Documented subset: CD45RA-negative fraction. The V and J genes are TRBV4-2 and TRBJ2-7, with 10 bases lining up with TRBD2. The sequence was obtained from a woman younger than 45 in good health. The CDR3 bases are TGTGCCAGCAGTAAGGACGGAGCGGGAGGGTACGAGCAGTACTTC. Amino acids: CASSKDGAGGYEQYF.